The text below deals with one T cell receptor (beta chain). Its antigen is undetermined. It was through 5'RACE template switching that TCR cDNA was made, with a universal primer site and UMIs added. Each CDR3 protein is one row after TCRdb ran MiXCR on the 5' RACE reads. The sample records hundreds of thousands of distinct CDR3 sequences, about 5% being singletons. The data are from a study of T cells after yellow fever vaccination. The overall study: Fractions with few cells were prepared using SMART-Seq v4 Ultra Low Input.

Findings of the study overall: The bulk population could contribute abundant contaminating clonotypes to FACS-sorted repertoires. Booster sampling recovered most clones from primary vaccination (approximately 96% CD4, approximately 90% CD8).

The CDR3 has 13 residues. Between the trimmed V and J ends, which lost 8 bases and 7 bases, there was a span of 17 bases. The sample in question was CD4+ T cells sorted from PBMCs, obtained on the day of the yellow fever booster vaccination. This chain connects TRBV12-3 or TRBV12-4 to TRBJ1-2; D gene unclear. This TCR derives from a young man who received the YFV17D yellow fever vaccine. The CDR3 DNA sequence: TGTGCCAGCCTCCCCATGGGGATTGGTGGCTACACCTTC. Translated: CASLPMGIGGYTF.